Presented here are 3 T cell receptor beta chains from one specimen sequenced in a study of shared clonotypes between healthy human individuals. Clones were read by immunoSEQ multiplex PCR, and TCRdb kept only the in-frame ones, dropping some. The repertoire has nearly 2 million clones, about 95% of them found once; the top ten carry around 1%. The naive CD8 fraction comprised CD45RO-negative cells positively selected for CCR7 and excluded terminally differentiated effector memory CD45RA+ cells. Sequenced material: naive CD8+ T cells sorted from blood. These receptors were obtained from a man between 18 and 35 years old in good health.

This clone was counted once. This chain links TRBV7-2 with TRBJ1-3; D remains ambiguous. V lost 3 bases and J lost 6, with 9 bases in between. Germline V gene sequence: CDR1 SGHTA, CDR2 FQGNSA. This CDR3 has 13 residues. CDR3 nucleotide sequence: TGTGCCAGCAGCTTGGGCGGATTAAACACCATATATTTT. Protein product: CASSLGGLNTIYF.

The genes are TRBV19 and TRBJ2-6; no definite D call. The CDR3 sequence is 14 residues long. The germline V gene has CDR1 LNHDA and CDR2 SQIVND (reference sequence). V shed 10 bases and J shed 0 bases, with 10 bases lying between them. The CDR3 loop reads CATDLYSGANVLTF. CDR3 in DNA: TGTGCCACCGACTTGTACTCTGGGGCCAACGTCCTGACTTTC.

The V call is TRBV15, the J call TRBJ2-7, with TRBD1 matching over 7 bases. V lost 5 bases to trimming and J lost 3 bases; unmatched junction nucleotides: 4. CDR3 size: 13 residues. Germline V lookup: CDR1 LNHNV, CDR2 YYDKDF (reference sequence). The CDR3 region has the DNA TGTGCCACCAGCTCCCGGGACAGCTACGAGCAGTACTTC. Its translation is CATSSRDSYEQYF.